Below are 32 T cell receptor beta chains sequenced from a single sample in a study of beta chain features in type 1 diabetes. Sequencing targeted expressed TCRB transcripts, as all isolated RNA had been reverse transcribed. Clones were read by immunoSEQ multiplex PCR, and TCRdb kept only the in-frame ones, dropping some. The sample lists about half a million clones, over 10% occurring once. Specimen: naive CD4+ T cells from blood. The source of these receptors is a woman between 18 and 30 years old in good health.

The chain uses TRBV23-1 and TRBJ2-2; D may be TRBD1 or TRBD2 (6 bases each). TRBV23-1 is an open reading frame, and its role is uncertain. This CDR3 has 17 residues. Trimming took off 1 base at V and 6 bases at J, with 18 bases between the two ends. CDR3 amino acids: CASSQYPGAGQAGELFF. CDR3 coding DNA: TGCGCCAGCAGTCAATACCCGGGGGCCGGGCAGGCCGGGGAGCTGTTTTTT.

The rearrangement uses TRBV2 and TRBJ1-2; 7 positions match TRBD1. CDR1 is SNHLY, CDR2 FYNNEI, per germline. The V segment lost 6 bases and the J segment 5 bases; nucleotides outside the gene matches: 3. This CDR3 is built from 12 residues. CDR3 DNA: TGTGCCAGCAGGGGGGACAGTTATGGCTACACCTTC. Its protein is CASRGDSYGYTF.

This clone was counted only a few times. The V call is TRBV14, the J call TRBJ1-1; 9 nucleotides match TRBD1. V dropped 3 bases and J dropped 8; count of bases not matched to a gene: 16. This CDR3 has 17 amino acids. Germline V gene data show CDR1 as SGHDN and CDR2 as FVKESK. CDR3 sequence: CASSHFEWTGEDEEAFF. The CDR3 region has the DNA TGTGCCAGCAGCCATTTCGAGTGGACAGGGGAGGATGAAGAAGCTTTCTTT.

The chain couples TRBV6-5 to TRBJ2-3; D uncertain. The CDR3 covers 15 residues. The V end was cut by 4 bases, the J end by 4 bases, with 15 bases between. Germline values: CDR1 MNHEY, CDR2 SVGAGI. In nucleotides, the CDR3 is TGTGCCAGCAGTTCCGATCGGTCACGCGCAGATACGCAGTATTTT. Protein sequence: CASSSDRSRADTQYF.

A note on this clone: Other DNA sequences in the sample encode the same CDR3. The chain joins TRBV9 to TRBJ2-3; D gene unclear. Trimming left V 0 bases short and J 5 bases short, with 7 bases between. Germline V CDR1 and CDR2: SGDLS, YYNGEE. This CDR3 spans 13 amino acids. CDR3 in amino acids: CASSVGSRDTQYF. CDR3 sequence (DNA): TGTGCCAGCAGCGTAGGATCTCGAGATACGCAGTATTTT.

This chain uses TRBV5-5 with TRBJ2-7; tentative D call: TRBD2 (5 bases). The CDR3 is 15 residues long. V gave up 1 base and J gave up 0 bases, with 11 bases separating them. Per the germline V gene, CDR1 is SGHKS and CDR2 is YYEKEE (reference sequence). The CDR3 nucleotides read TGTGCCAGCAGCTTGCGGCTAGCACTCTCCTACGAGCAGTACTTC. This sequence encodes CASSLRLALSYEQYF.

This clone occurred a few times. V gene TRBV28 combines with J gene TRBJ1-2; D remains ambiguous. Looked up from germline, CDR1 is MDHEN and CDR2 is SYDVKM. The V and J ends lost 5 bases and 5 bases respectively, with 9 bases between them. The CDR3 has 12 amino acids. The CDR3 loop reads CASSLGVYGYTF. For the CDR3, the DNA is TGTGCCAGCAGTCTAGGAGTTTATGGCTACACCTTC.

In its sample, this clone was seen a few times. The chain uses TRBV14 and TRBJ1-1; D possibly corresponds to TRBD1 (5 bases). The CDR3 has 13 residues. Germline CDR1 reads SGHDN; CDR2 reads FVKESK. Deletions cut 3 bases from V and 5 bases from J, with 10 bases between. The CDR3 spells CASSHRVRTEAFF. As DNA, the CDR3 is TGTGCCAGCAGCCACAGGGTTCGGACTGAAGCTTTCTTT.

This clone was counted between two and nine times. The chain employs TRBV9 and TRBJ2-7, with TRBD1 matching over 9 bases. Per germline, CDR1 SGDLS and CDR2 YYNGEE. The trim removed 4 bases at V and 6 bases at J, leaving 8 bases unmatched. The length of the CDR3 is 14 residues. The CDR3 region is CASSKTGGGGEQYF. Here the CDR3 DNA reads TGTGCCAGCAGCAAGACAGGGGGTGGAGGCGAGCAGTACTTC.

The chain joins TRBV19 to TRBJ2-3; the match to TRBD2 covers 7 bases. The length of the CDR3 is 12 residues. Germline lookup yields CDR1 LNHDA and CDR2 SQIVND (reference sequence). After removal of 5 bases from V and 7 bases from J, the junction contained 3 bases not matched to a gene. The CDR3 protein is CASSPRENTQYF. For the CDR3, the DNA is TGTGCCAGTAGTCCGCGGGAGAATACGCAGTATTTT.

The rearrangement joins TRBV5-1 to TRBJ2-1; 7 bases line up with TRBD1. The junction had 5 bases not matched to a gene; V was cut back by 4 bases and J by 4 bases. The CDR3 covers 14 residues. Germline V gives CDR1 SGHRS, CDR2 YFSETQ. The CDR3 DNA sequence: TGCGCCAGCAGCACGGACAGGACTTACAATGAGCAGTTCTTC. Its translation is CASSTDRTYNEQFF.

This clone was seen a single time. The chain employs TRBV11-3 and TRBJ2-3; D gene ambiguous. The V and J ends lost 3 bases and 5 bases respectively, with 9 bases between them. In germline, CDR1 is SGHNT, CDR2 YENEEA. The length of the CDR3 is 13 residues. The CDR3 protein is CASSLTGGDTQYF. As DNA, the CDR3 is TGTGCCAGCAGCTTGACTGGCGGAGATACGCAGTATTTT.

This clone was seen more than once but under ten times. CDR3 protein: CASSFEGANIQYF. DNA of the CDR3: TGTGCCAGCAGCTTCGAGGGGGCCAACATTCAGTACTTC. The chain joins TRBV5-4 to TRBJ2-4, with 7 bases identical to TRBD1. The CDR3 spans 13 residues. V was clipped by 2 bases and J by 7 bases; unmatched bases: 3. Looked up from germline, CDR1 is SGHNT and CDR2 is YYREEE (reference sequence).

V gene TRBV25-1 combines with J gene TRBJ2-5, with D perhaps TRBD1 or TRBD2 (6 bases each). V was pared by 4 bases and J by 2 bases, with 17 bases between. The CDR3 runs to 16 residues. Germline-derived CDR1 and CDR2 are MGHDK and SYGVNS. CDR3 DNA: TGTGCCAGCAGTGTCGGAGGAGGAGGGGGGCAAGAGACCCAGTACTTC. Translated: CASSVGGGGGQETQYF.

The genes are TRBV4-1 and TRBJ2-3; D call uncertain. Germline assignment: CDR1 MGHRA and CDR2 YSYEKL. CDR3 size: 16 residues. Trimming removed 8 bases from V and 4 bases from J, with 22 bases in between. CDR3 in DNA: TGCGCCAGCCAACGCCTAGGATGGGGTCGCGCAGATACGCAGTATTTT. Protein sequence: CASQRLGWGRADTQYF.

This clone came up a few times. This chain connects TRBV30 to TRBJ1-4; D is undetermined. V was trimmed by 2 bases and J by 6 bases, leaving 7 bases between them. CDR3 length: 12 residues. Germline V gene data show CDR1 as GTSNPN and CDR2 as SVGIG (reference sequence). This chain's CDR3 is CAWSPPDEKLFF. CDR3 coding DNA: TGTGCCTGGAGTCCACCCGATGAAAAACTGTTTTTT.

There are a few counts of this clone. This chain connects TRBV7-9 to TRBJ2-3; D remains unclear. V gave up 2 bases and J gave up 3 bases, with 12 bases separating them. CDR3 length equals 15 residues. CDR1 and CDR2 (germline): SEHNR, FQNEAQ (reference sequence). The CDR3, as DNA: TGTGCCAGCAGCTTAAGCAGTTTGCGGACAGATACGCAGTATTTT. This sequence encodes CASSLSSLRTDTQYF.

This clone has only a few counts. The J gene is TRBJ1-2, the V gene TRBV7-9, with a possible D match to TRBD1 (5 bases). V shed 1 base and J shed 2 bases, with 11 bases lying between them. The CDR3 runs 15 residues. The germline V gene has CDR1 SEHNR and CDR2 FQNEAQ (reference sequence). The CDR3 coding sequence is TGTGCCAGCAGCTTAGAGGGACGGACGAACTATGGCTACACCTTC. Translated: CASSLEGRTNYGYTF. The entire variable domain, with the rest obtained from reference TRBV7-9 and TRBJ1-2, is as follows: DTGVSQNPRHKITKRGQNVTFRCDPISEHNRLYWYRQTLGQGPEFLTYFQNEAQLEKSRLLSDRFSAERPKGSFSTLEIQRTEQGDSAMYLCASSLEGRTNYGYTFGSGTRLTVV.

This chain links TRBV7-9 with TRBJ2-3; D unclear. This CDR3 is built from 11 residues. Germline V gene sequence: CDR1 SEHNR, CDR2 FQNEAQ (reference sequence). Trimming removed 5 bases at V and 5 bases at J, with 5 bases between. The DNA for the CDR3 is TGTGCCAGCAGCGGGCAAGATACGCAGTATTTT. This codes for CASSGQDTQYF.

The table lists this clone with a few counts. The chain combines TRBV19 with TRBJ2-7; 7 bases line up with TRBD1. V dropped 5 bases and J dropped 6; count of bases not matched to a gene: 10. The CDR3 contains 14 residues. The V gene's germline CDR1 is LNHDA and CDR2 SQIVND (reference sequence). CDR3 nucleotides: TGTGCCAGTAGTCCATACGGGACAGACTGCGAGCAGTACGTC. It yields the protein CASSPYGTDCEQYV.

This clone has just a few counts. The chain carries TRBV6-5 and TRBJ2-5; no definite D call. This CDR3 region has 13 residues. Trimming removed 8 bases from V and 2 bases from J, with 12 bases in between. Germline CDR1 and CDR2: MNHEY and SVGAGI. The CDR3: CASSVRRQETQYF. The CDR3 DNA reads as TGTGCCAGCTCCGTCCGGCGACAAGAGACCCAGTACTTC.

This chain links TRBV7-9 with TRBJ1-2, with unresolved D. Germline V gene sequence: CDR1 SEHNR, CDR2 FQNEAQ (reference sequence). Trimming removed 1 base at V and 6 bases at J, with 12 bases between. The CDR3 runs 14 residues. The CDR3: CASSLDGLANGYTF. The CDR3 region has the DNA TGTGCCAGCAGCTTAGATGGTTTGGCGAATGGCTACACCTTC.

This clone has more than one count but fewer than ten. The chain links TRBV9 to TRBJ2-1; possibly TRBD1 for D (5 bases). V was trimmed by 3 bases and J by 6 bases, leaving 13 bases between them. Germline V gene sequence: CDR1 SGDLS, CDR2 YYNGEE. The CDR3 covers 14 residues. This CDR3 reads CASSARVRLNEQFF. CDR3 coding DNA: TGTGCCAGCAGCGCCAGGGTCCGTCTCAATGAGCAGTTCTTC.

The V gene is TRBV29-1, the J gene TRBJ2-7; a weak D match, TRBD2 (5 bases). V dropped 6 bases and J dropped 0 bases, with 18 bases sitting between them. This CDR3 comprises 15 residues. CDR1 SQVTM and CDR2 ANQGSEA come from the germline V gene. The CDR3 nucleotides are TGCAGCGTGGCATCGGACGGGAAGAGCTCCTACGAGCAGTACTTC. This sequence encodes CSVASDGKSSYEQYF.

This clone was observed a handful of times. This rearrangement joins TRBV4-2 to TRBJ2-4, with no clear D. Germline V gene lookup returns CDR1 LGHNA and CDR2 YNFKEQ. Trimming took off 1 base at V and 0 bases at J, with 13 bases between the two ends. CDR3 length: 17 residues. Written as DNA, the CDR3 is TGTGCCAGCAGCCAAGCCTTCGAACTCCGAGCCAAAAACATTCAGTACTTC. Its translation: CASSQAFELRAKNIQYF.

This clone was observed a handful of times. CDR3 sequence: CASSYRKEYSGELFF. The CDR3 DNA follows: TGTGCCAGCAGTTACAGGAAGGAGTACAGCGGGGAGCTGTTTTTT. This rearrangement joins TRBV6-5 to TRBJ2-2, with no clear D. From germline, CDR1 is MNHEY and CDR2 SVGAGI. V was pared by 2 bases and J by 7 bases, with 14 bases between. The CDR3 loop spans 15 amino acids.

The CDR3 is CAWSRNTIYF. Written as DNA, the CDR3 is TGTGCCTGGAGTAGAAACACCATATATTTT. The chain recombines TRBV30 with TRBJ1-3; D unresolved. The CDR3 is 10 amino acids. V dropped 2 bases and J dropped 5 bases, with 1 base sitting between them. The germline CDR1 and CDR2 sequences are GTSNPN and SVGIG (reference sequence).

The chain links TRBV4-1 to TRBJ2-3; D is unclear. V lost 1 base and J 0 bases, leaving 8 bases between the germline ends. The CDR3 has 15 residues. Germline V gene data show CDR1 as MGHRA and CDR2 as YSYEKL. CDR3 nucleotide sequence: TGCGCCAGCAGCCAAGTTACGCGTAGCACAGATACGCAGTATTTT. Protein sequence: CASSQVTRSTDTQYF.

J is TRBJ2-6 and V is TRBV7-9; TRBD2 is a possible D gene (6 bases). Deletions cut 7 bases from V and 4 bases from J, with 17 bases between. The germline gives CDR1 SEHNR, CDR2 FQNEAQ (reference sequence). The CDR3 loop spans 16 amino acids. CDR3 DNA: TGTGCCAGCATAGGCGGGGTGCTCTCCGGGGCCAACGTCCTGACTTTC. It codes for CASIGGVLSGANVLTF.

The table lists this clone with a few counts. The chain joins TRBV7-2 to TRBJ1-5; the match to TRBD1 covers 9 bases. The CDR3 runs to 15 residues. With V trimmed by 5 bases and J by 1 base, 3 bases remained unmatched. Germline V gene lookup returns CDR1 SGHTA and CDR2 FQGNSA. The CDR3 DNA reads TGTGCCAGCAGCCTACAGGGGGCAAGCAATCAGCCCCAGCATTTT. Its protein is CASSLQGASNQPQHF.

In this sample, this clone turned up a few times. The rearrangement uses TRBV27 and TRBJ2-5; 12 nucleotides line up with TRBD1. Germline CDR1 reads MNHEY; CDR2 reads SMNVEV (reference sequence). This CDR3 has 15 residues. V shed 3 bases and J 5 bases; nucleotides not matched to a gene: 4. The CDR3 here is CASSFRDRGRETQYF. CDR3 coding DNA: TGTGCCAGCAGTTTCCGGGACAGGGGGCGCGAGACCCAGTACTTC.

This clone was observed a few times. The chain carries TRBV7-2 and TRBJ2-7; 8 nucleotides match TRBD1. V lost 1 base, J lost 4 bases, and 12 bases stayed unmatched. This CDR3 has 17 amino acids. Germline lookup yields CDR1 SGHTA and CDR2 FQGNSA. The CDR3: CASSLVRQGLGRYEQYF. DNA of the CDR3: TGTGCCAGCAGCTTAGTGCGACAGGGGTTGGGTAGGTACGAGCAGTACTTC.